This T cell receptor beta chain emerged from a study of cytomegalovirus exposure and HLA in healthy donors. Notes on this clone: Its specificity is not known.

Those who donated were healthy bone marrow donors. The CDR3 length is 15 residues. Trimming cost V 2 bases and J 8 bases; bases outside gene matches: 11. Germline loops: CDR1 SEHNR, CDR2 FQNEAQ (reference sequence). Findings and caveats of the study: Trimming of TCR beta V- and J-genes showed a link, identified in a later analysis, to a missense DCLRE1C variant. Later analysis found that TCR beta chains associated with HLA were more clonally expanded than other, equally common chains.

The PCR had 60 Vbeta and 13 Jbeta primers. Profiled with immunoSEQ multiplex PCR; TCRdb holds only in-frame clones, not every one. The table lists about 62,000 clones, about 87% of them singletons. The chain is built from TRBV7-9 and TRBJ1-2; 7 bases fit TRBD1. Sequenced input: PBMCs. This receptor was taken from a man between 18 and 29 years old in good health and CMV-seronegative. This CDR3 reads CASSLTNDRDGGYTF. The DNA of the CDR3 is TGTGCCAGCAGCTTAACCAATGACAGGGATGGAGGCTACACCTTC.